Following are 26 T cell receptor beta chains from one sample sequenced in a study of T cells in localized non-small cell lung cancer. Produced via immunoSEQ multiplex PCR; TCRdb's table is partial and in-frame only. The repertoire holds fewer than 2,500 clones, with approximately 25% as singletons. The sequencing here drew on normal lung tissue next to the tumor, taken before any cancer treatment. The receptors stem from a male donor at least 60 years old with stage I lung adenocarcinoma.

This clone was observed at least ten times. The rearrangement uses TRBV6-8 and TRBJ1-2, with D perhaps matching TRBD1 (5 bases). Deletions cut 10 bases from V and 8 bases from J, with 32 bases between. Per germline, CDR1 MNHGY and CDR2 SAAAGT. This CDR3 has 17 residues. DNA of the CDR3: TGTGCCACCAACCCCGTGGGGACCCTCGGATATGTAGGCGGCTACACCTTC. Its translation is CATNPVGTLGYVGGYTF.

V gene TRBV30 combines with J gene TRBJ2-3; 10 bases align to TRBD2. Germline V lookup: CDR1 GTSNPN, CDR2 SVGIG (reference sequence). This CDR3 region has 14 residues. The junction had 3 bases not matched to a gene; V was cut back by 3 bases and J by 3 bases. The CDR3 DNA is TGTGCCTGGAGGGCTAGCGGGAGTACAGATACGCAGTATTTT. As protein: CAWRASGSTDTQYF.

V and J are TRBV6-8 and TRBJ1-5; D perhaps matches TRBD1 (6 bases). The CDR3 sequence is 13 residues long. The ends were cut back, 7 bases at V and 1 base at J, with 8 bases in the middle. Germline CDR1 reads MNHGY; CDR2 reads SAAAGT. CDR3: CASKGQSNQPQHF. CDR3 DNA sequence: TGTGCCAGCAAAGGACAGAGCAATCAGCCCCAGCATTTT.

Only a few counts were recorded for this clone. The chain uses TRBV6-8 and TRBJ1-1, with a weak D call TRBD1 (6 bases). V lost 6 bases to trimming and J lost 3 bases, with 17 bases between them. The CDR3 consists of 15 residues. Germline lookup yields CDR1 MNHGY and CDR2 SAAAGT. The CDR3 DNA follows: TGTGCCAGCAGCCCCCGGGGGCGCAGGGACACTGAAGCTTTCTTT. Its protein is CASSPRGRRDTEAFF.

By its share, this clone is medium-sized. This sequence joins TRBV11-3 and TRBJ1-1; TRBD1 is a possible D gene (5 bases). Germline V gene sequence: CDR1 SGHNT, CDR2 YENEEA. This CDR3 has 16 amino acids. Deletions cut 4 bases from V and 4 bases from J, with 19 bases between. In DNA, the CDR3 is TGTGCCAGCAGCTCGGCCGGGTTGGGGGATCGCACTGAAGCTTTCTTT. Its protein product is CASSSAGLGDRTEAFF.

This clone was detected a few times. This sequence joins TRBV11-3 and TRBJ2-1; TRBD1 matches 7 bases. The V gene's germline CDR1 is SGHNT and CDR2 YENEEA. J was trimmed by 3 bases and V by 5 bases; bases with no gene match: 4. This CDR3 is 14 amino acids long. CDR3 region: CASSLGQHYNEQFF. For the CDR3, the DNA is TGTGCCAGCAGCCTGGGACAGCACTACAATGAGCAGTTCTTC.

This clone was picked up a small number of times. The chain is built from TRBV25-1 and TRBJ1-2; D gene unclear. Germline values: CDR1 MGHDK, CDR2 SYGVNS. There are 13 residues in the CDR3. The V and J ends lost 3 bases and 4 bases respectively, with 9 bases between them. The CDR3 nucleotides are TGTGCCAGCAGTGATGTGACCCTCTATGGCTACACCTTC. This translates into CASSDVTLYGYTF.

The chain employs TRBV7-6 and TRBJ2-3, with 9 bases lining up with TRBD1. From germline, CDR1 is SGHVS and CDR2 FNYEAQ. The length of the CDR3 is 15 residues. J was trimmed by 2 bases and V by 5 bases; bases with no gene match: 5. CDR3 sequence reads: CASSRDRGNTDTQYF. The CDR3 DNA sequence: TGTGCCAGCAGCCGCGACAGGGGGAACACAGATACGCAGTATTTT.

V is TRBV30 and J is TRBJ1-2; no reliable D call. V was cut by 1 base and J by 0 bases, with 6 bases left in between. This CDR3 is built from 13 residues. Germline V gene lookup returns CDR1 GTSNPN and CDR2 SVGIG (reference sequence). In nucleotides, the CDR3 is TGTGCCTGGAGTGGGGGTCCTAACTATGGCTACACCTTC. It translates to CAWSGGPNYGYTF.

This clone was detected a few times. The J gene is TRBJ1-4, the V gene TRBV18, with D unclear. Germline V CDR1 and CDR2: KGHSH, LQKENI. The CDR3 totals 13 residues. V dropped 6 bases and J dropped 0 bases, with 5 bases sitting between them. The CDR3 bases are TGTGCCAGCTCTACAGCAACTAATGAAAAACTGTTTTTT. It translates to CASSTATNEKLFF.

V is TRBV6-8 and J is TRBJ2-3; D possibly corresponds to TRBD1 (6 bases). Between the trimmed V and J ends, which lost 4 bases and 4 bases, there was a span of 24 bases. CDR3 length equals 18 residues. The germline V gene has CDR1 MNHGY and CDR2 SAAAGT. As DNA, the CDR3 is TGTGCCAGCAGTTTATCCGGGACAACCCGTTTCGCGGCAGATACGCAGTATTTT. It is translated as CASSLSGTTRFAADTQYF.

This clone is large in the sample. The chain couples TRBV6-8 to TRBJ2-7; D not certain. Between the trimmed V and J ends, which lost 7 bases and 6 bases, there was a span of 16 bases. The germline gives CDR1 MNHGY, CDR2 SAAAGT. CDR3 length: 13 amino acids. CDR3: CASKIKGAGEQYF. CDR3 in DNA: TGTGCCAGCAAAATAAAAGGCGCTGGCGAGCAGTACTTC.

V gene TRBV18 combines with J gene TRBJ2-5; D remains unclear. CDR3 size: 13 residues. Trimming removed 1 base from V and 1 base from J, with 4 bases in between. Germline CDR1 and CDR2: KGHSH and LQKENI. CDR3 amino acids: CASSPRTQETQYF. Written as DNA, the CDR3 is TGTGCCAGCTCACCACGTACCCAAGAGACCCAGTACTTC.

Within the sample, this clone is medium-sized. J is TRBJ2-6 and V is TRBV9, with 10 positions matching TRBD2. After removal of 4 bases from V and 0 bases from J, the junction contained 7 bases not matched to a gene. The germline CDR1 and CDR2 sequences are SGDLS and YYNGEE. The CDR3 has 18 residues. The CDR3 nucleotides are TGTGCCAGCAGCCCAAGACTAGCGGGTGGCTCTGGGGCCAACGTCCTGACTTTC. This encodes CASSPRLAGGSGANVLTF.

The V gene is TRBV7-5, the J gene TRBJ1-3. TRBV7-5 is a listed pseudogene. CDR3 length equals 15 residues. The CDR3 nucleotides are TGTGCCAGCAGTCCCGTCCGGATCTCTGGAAACACCATATATTTT. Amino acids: CASSPVRISGNTIYF.

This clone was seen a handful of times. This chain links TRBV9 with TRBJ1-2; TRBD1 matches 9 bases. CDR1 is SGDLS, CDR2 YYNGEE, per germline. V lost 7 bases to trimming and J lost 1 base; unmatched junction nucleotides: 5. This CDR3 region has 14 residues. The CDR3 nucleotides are TGTGCCAGCGGAGGACAGGGGAATAACTATGGCTACACCTTC. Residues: CASGGQGNNYGYTF.

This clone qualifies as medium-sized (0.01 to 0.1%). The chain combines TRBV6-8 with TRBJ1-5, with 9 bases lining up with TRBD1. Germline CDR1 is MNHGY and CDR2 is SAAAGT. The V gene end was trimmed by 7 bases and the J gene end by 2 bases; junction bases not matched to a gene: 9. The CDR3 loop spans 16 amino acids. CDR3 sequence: CASTSDRGSGNQPQHF. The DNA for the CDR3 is TGTGCCAGCACCTCGGACAGGGGATCGGGCAATCAGCCCCAGCATTTT.

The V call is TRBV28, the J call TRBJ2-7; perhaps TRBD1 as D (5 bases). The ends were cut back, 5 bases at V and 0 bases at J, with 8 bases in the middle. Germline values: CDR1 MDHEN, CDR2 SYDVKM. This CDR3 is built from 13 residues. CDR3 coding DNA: TGTGCCAGCAGTATAGACAGCTCCTACGAGCAGTACTTC. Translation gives CASSIDSSYEQYF. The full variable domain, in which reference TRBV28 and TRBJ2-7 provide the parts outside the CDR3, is DVKVTQSSRYLVKRTGEKVFLECVQDMDHENMFWYRQDPGLGLRLIYFSYDVKMKEKGDIPEGYSVSREKKERFSLILESASTNQTSMYLCASSIDSSYEQYFGPGTRLTVT.

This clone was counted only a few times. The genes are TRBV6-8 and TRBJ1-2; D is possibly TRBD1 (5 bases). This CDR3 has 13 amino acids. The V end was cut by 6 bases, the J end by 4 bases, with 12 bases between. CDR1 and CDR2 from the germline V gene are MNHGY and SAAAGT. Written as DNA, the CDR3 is TGTGCCAGCAGGCCGGGGGATTCCTATGGCTACACCTTC. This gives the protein CASRPGDSYGYTF.

CDR3 sequence reads: CASSAGTGGHNEQFF. The DNA for the CDR3 is TGTGCCAGCAGTGCCGGGACAGGGGGCCACAATGAGCAGTTCTTC. The rearrangement links TRBV9 to TRBJ2-1, with 12 bases identical to TRBD1. J was trimmed by 5 bases and V by 5 bases; bases with no gene match: 5. The CDR3 runs to 15 residues. Germline CDR1 SGDLS, CDR2 YYNGEE.

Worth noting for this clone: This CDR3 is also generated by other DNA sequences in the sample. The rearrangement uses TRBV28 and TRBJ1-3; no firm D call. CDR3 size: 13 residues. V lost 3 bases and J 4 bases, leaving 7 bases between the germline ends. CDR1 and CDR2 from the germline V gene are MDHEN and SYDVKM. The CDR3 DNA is TGTGCCAGCAGTTTTAATCTCGGAAACACCATATATTTT. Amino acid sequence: CASSFNLGNTIYF.

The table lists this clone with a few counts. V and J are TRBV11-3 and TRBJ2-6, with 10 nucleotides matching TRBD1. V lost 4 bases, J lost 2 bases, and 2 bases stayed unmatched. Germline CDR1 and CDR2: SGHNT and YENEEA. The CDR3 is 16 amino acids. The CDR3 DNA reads TGTGCCAGCAGCTGGACAGGGGGTACTGGGGCCAACGTCCTGACTTTC. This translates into CASSWTGGTGANVLTF.

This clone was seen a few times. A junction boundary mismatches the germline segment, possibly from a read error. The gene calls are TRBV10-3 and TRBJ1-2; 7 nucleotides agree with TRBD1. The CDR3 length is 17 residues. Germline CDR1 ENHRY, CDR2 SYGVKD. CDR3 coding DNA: TGTGCCAGCAGTGAGTCGAAGGGGGCGCATGTTCCCTATGGCTACACCTTC. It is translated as CASSESKGAHVPYGYTF.

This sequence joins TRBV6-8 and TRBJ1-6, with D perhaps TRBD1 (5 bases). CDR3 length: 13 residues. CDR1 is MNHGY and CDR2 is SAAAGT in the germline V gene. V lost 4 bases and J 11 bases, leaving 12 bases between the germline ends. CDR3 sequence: CASSLWGVAPLHF. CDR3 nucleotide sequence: TGTGCCAGCAGTTTATGGGGGGTTGCACCCCTCCACTTT.

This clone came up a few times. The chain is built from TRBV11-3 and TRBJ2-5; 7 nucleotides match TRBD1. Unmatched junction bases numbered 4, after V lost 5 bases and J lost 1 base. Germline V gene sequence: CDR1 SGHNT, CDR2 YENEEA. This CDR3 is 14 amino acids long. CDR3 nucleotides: TGTGCCAGCAGCCGGGGACAGACCCAAGAGACCCAGTACTTC. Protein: CASSRGQTQETQYF. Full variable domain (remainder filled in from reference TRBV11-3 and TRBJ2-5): EAGVVQSPRYKIIEKKQPVAFWCNPISGHNTLYWYLQNLGQGPELLIRYENEEAVDDSQLPKDRFSAERLKGVDSTLKIQPAELGDSAVYLCASSRGQTQETQYFGPGTRLLVL.

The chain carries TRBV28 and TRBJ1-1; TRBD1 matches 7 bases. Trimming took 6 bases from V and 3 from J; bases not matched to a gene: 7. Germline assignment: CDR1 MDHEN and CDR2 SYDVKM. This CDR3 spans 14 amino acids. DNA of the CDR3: TGTGCCAGCAGCCCTCCCGACAGGGACACTGAAGCTTTCTTT. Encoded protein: CASSPPDRDTEAFF.